These T cell receptor beta chains were read from a single sample in a study of T cells after posttransplantation cyclophosphamide. The table came from immunoSEQ multiplex PCR; TCRdb's copy has only in-frame clones and leaves some out. The profile shows 7,500 to 10,000 clones, about 98% of them singletons. Material for sequencing was naive CD4+ T cells sorted from PBMCs. The source of these receptors is a woman aged 60-75 years in good health, CMV-negative, and a related stem cell transplant donor. Both conserved end residues are part of each CDR3. Each record gives: clone size, D gene, J gene, V gene, CDR3 DNA, CDR3 protein. A D gene is named only where the DNA matches it firmly. Rows give clone size only sometimes, using once, few, many, or a class for an expanded clone.

size: -; D: TRBD1; J: TRBJ1-1; V: TRBV6-5; DNA: TGTGCCAGCAGTCAGGACAGGTATTCGGAAGCTTTCTTT; CDR3: CASSQDRYSEAFF
size: once; D: TRBD2; J: TRBJ2-1; V: TRBV30; DNA: TGTGCCTATGGAGGAGTCACAGCGGGAGTTTACAATGAGCAGTTCTTC; CDR3: CAYGGVTAGVYNEQFF
size: -; D: TRBD1; J: TRBJ1-4; V: TRBV5-1; DNA: TGCGCCAGCAGCTTGATAGGGACAGTTAATGAAAAACTGTTTTTT; CDR3: CASSLIGTVNEKLFF
size: -; D: TRBD1; J: TRBJ2-1; V: TRBV27; DNA: TGTGCCAGCAGCCCTGACAGGGGAGCCTACAATGAGCAGTTCTTC; CDR3: CASSPDRGAYNEQFF
size: -; D: -; J: TRBJ1-6; V: TRBV6-4; DNA: TGTGCCAGCAGTCCGGACATTTTGCCAAATTCACCCCTCCACTTT; CDR3: CASSPDILPNSPLHF
size: -; D: TRBD2; J: TRBJ2-1; V: TRBV29-1; DNA: TGCAGCGGACGCCCCGGGACTAGCGTCAATGAGCAGTTCTTC; CDR3: CSGRPGTSVNEQFF
size: -; D: -; J: TRBJ1-6; V: TRBV9; DNA: TGTGCCAGCAGCTTGAGCGGGAGACATTATTCCCCCCTCCACTTT; CDR3: CASSLSGRHYSPLHF
size: -; D: TRBD2; J: TRBJ2-7; V: TRBV5-1; DNA: TGCGCCAGCAGCTTGGATGTGGGAGGGCCCTACGAGCAGTACTTC; CDR3: CASSLDVGGPYEQYF
size: -; D: -; J: TRBJ1-3; V: TRBV27; DNA: TGTGCCAGCAGTTTATCGGGGGCGACCTCTGGAAACACCATATATTTT; CDR3: CASSLSGATSGNTIYF
size: -; D: -; J: TRBJ1-2; V: TRBV28; DNA: TGTGCCAGCAGTTTAGTGGGGCAGGGGTGGGGCTACACCTTC; CDR3: CASSLVGQGWGYTF
size: -; D: -; J: TRBJ1-2; V: TRBV19; DNA: TGTGCCAGTAGTATCACCCAGGGGAGTATTAACTATGGCTACACCTTC; CDR3: CASSITQGSINYGYTF
size: -; D: -; J: TRBJ2-2; V: TRBV28; DNA: TGTGCCAGCAGGGGGAGTTGGACCGGGGAGCTGTTTTTT; CDR3: CASRGSWTGELFF
size: -; D: -; J: TRBJ2-6; V: TRBV6-1; DNA: TGTGCCTCTTCCTTACAGGCGTCTGGGGCCAACGTCCTGACTTTC; CDR3: CASSLQASGANVLTF
size: -; D: -; J: TRBJ2-3; V: TRBV5-4; DNA: TGTGCCAGCAGATGGGAGGCTAGCACAGATACGCAGTATTTT; CDR3: CASRWEASTDTQYF
size: -; D: TRBD1; J: TRBJ1-5; V: TRBV5-6; DNA: TGTGCCAGCAGCTTGGGACAGGGGTATCAGCCCCAGCATTTT; CDR3: CASSLGQGYQPQHF
size: once; D: -; J: TRBJ2-1; V: TRBV7-6; DNA: TGTGCCAGCAGCATCGAGGGAGATGAGCAGTTCTTC; CDR3: CASSIEGDEQFF
size: -; D: -; J: TRBJ1-2; V: TRBV2; DNA: TGTGCCAGCAGTGGGGAGGGGAGCTATGGCTACACCTTC; CDR3: CASSGEGSYGYTF
size: -; D: -; J: TRBJ2-3; V: TRBV5-6; DNA: TGTGCCAGCAGCCGGGGACTGCCGACAGATACGCAGTATTTT; CDR3: CASSRGLPTDTQYF
size: once; D: -; J: TRBJ2-1; V: TRBV5-4; DNA: TGTGCCAGCCACCCAGCGGACTACAATGAGCAGTTCTTC; CDR3: CASHPADYNEQFF
size: -; D: -; J: TRBJ2-7; V: TRBV30; DNA: TGTGCCTGGAGTGTGAACTTGCGGGAGCAGTACTTC; CDR3: CAWSVNLREQYF
size: -; D: -; J: TRBJ1-4; V: TRBV19; DNA: TGTGCCAGTAACCCCTCCGCGGGGGGGCATGAAAAACTGTTTTTT; CDR3: CASNPSAGGHEKLFF
size: -; D: TRBD2; J: TRBJ2-2; V: TRBV7-9; DNA: TGTGCCAGCAGCTCCCCACCGACCCCGGGACTAGCGGGACGTGGTGGGCTGTTTTTT; CDR3: CASSSPPTPGLAGRGGLFF
size: -; D: -; J: TRBJ1-2; V: TRBV2; DNA: TGTGCCAGCTGGACCGGGGGTTCCCTACGGTATGGCTACACCTTC; CDR3: CASWTGGSLRYGYTF
size: -; D: TRBD1; J: TRBJ1-1; V: TRBV28; DNA: TGTGCCAGCAGTCTACAGGGGTATCGCACTGAAGCTTTCTTT; CDR3: CASSLQGYRTEAFF
size: -; D: TRBD1; J: TRBJ2-7; V: TRBV7-9; DNA: TGTGCCAGCAGCTTAGAGGGCAGGGGGTACGAGCAGTACTTC; CDR3: CASSLEGRGYEQYF
size: -; D: -; J: TRBJ1-5; V: TRBV28; DNA: TGTGCCAGCAGTCGGCTTGGGGGGTCCGGTCAGCCCCAGCATTTT; CDR3: CASSRLGGSGQPQHF
size: -; D: -; J: TRBJ1-1; V: TRBV5-1; DNA: TGCGCCAGCAGCTTGCGTGTGGGCCCCAACACTGAAGCTTTCTTT; CDR3: CASSLRVGPNTEAFF
size: -; D: -; J: TRBJ1-5; V: TRBV19; DNA: TGTGCCAGTAGTATGGACGGGGGGAGTAGCAATCAGCCCCAGCATTTT; CDR3: CASSMDGGSSNQPQHF
size: -; D: TRBD1; J: TRBJ1-3; V: TRBV7-8; DNA: TGTGCCAGCAGCAACCGACAGGGGGCATCTGGAAACACCATATATTTT; CDR3: CASSNRQGASGNTIYF
size: -; D: -; J: TRBJ2-3; V: TRBV14; DNA: TGTGCCAGCAGCCCCACTAACACAGATACGCAGTATTTT; CDR3: CASSPTNTDTQYF
size: -; D: TRBD2; J: TRBJ2-5; V: TRBV6-5; DNA: TGTGCCAGCAGTTACTGGGGGGAGGGAAAAGAGACCCAGTACTTC; CDR3: CASSYWGEGKETQYF
size: -; D: -; J: TRBJ2-2; V: TRBV5-1; DNA: TGCGCCAGCAGTCCGGACAGAGGCACATGGAACACCGGGGAGCTGTTTTTT; CDR3: CASSPDRGTWNTGELFF
size: -; D: -; J: TRBJ2-5; V: TRBV5-1; DNA: TGCGCCAGCAGCCGGCTCGAGGGGGAAGAGACCCAGTACTTC; CDR3: CASSRLEGEETQYF
size: -; D: TRBD2; J: TRBJ2-7; V: TRBV7-2; DNA: TGTGCCAGCAGCTCAACTAGCGGGAGCTTCCACGAGCAGTACTTC; CDR3: CASSSTSGSFHEQYF
size: -; D: -; J: TRBJ1-1; V: TRBV6-1; DNA: TGTGCCAGCAGTGGTCGCAGGGTGGACGAAGCTTTCTTT; CDR3: CASSGRRVDEAFF
size: once; D: -; J: TRBJ2-2; V: TRBV6-1; DNA: TGTGCCAGCAGTGAAGCATCCGGGTTGAGCACCGGGGAGCTGTTTTTT; CDR3: CASSEASGLSTGELFF
size: once; D: TRBD2; J: TRBJ2-7; V: TRBV7-2; DNA: TGTGCCAGCAGCCATTCCGGGACTAGCGGGACCTACGAGCAGTACTTC; CDR3: CASSHSGTSGTYEQYF
size: -; D: -; J: TRBJ1-2; V: TRBV28; DNA: TGTGCCAGTCGATCCGGTCGGAACTATGGCTACACCTTC; CDR3: CASRSGRNYGYTF
size: once; D: -; J: TRBJ2-5; V: TRBV4-1; DNA: TGCGCCAGCAGCCCCGAAGGGGTTCAAGAGACCCAGTACTTC; CDR3: CASSPEGVQETQYF
size: -; D: -; J: TRBJ1-1; V: TRBV28; DNA: TGTGCCAGCAGACACCGGGGGGTCACTGAAGCTTTCTTT; CDR3: CASRHRGVTEAFF
size: -; D: TRBD2; J: TRBJ2-7; V: TRBV27; DNA: TGTGCCAGTGCCGGACAGCGGGGGGGGGAGCAGTACTTC; CDR3: CASAGQRGGEQYF
size: -; D: TRBD2; J: TRBJ2-1; V: TRBV5-1; DNA: TGCGCCAGCAGCTGGGAGGGACTGACTTACAATGAGCAGTTCTTC; CDR3: CASSWEGLTYNEQFF
size: -; D: TRBD1; J: TRBJ1-1; V: TRBV19; DNA: TGTGCCAGTAGTCTCCCACAGGGGGTGGGGACTGAAGCTTTCTTT; CDR3: CASSLPQGVGTEAFF
size: -; D: -; J: TRBJ1-2; V: TRBV6-5; DNA: TGTGCCAGCAGTTACGGGGGGTTTAGAGGCTATGGCTACACCTTC; CDR3: CASSYGGFRGYGYTF
size: -; D: -; J: TRBJ2-5; V: TRBV5-4; DNA: TGTGCCAGCAGCTTGGGGGGGCGGGTAGAGACCCAGTACTTC; CDR3: CASSLGGRVETQYF
size: -; D: TRBD2; J: TRBJ2-7; V: TRBV7-9; DNA: TGTGCCAGCAGCGAACTAGCGGGAGGGCCCTCCTACGAGCAGTACTTC; CDR3: CASSELAGGPSYEQYF
size: -; D: TRBD1; J: TRBJ2-2; V: TRBV18; DNA: TGTGCCAGCTCACCGGCCGCGACAGGGGTCACCGGGGAGCTGTTTTTT; CDR3: CASSPAATGVTGELFF